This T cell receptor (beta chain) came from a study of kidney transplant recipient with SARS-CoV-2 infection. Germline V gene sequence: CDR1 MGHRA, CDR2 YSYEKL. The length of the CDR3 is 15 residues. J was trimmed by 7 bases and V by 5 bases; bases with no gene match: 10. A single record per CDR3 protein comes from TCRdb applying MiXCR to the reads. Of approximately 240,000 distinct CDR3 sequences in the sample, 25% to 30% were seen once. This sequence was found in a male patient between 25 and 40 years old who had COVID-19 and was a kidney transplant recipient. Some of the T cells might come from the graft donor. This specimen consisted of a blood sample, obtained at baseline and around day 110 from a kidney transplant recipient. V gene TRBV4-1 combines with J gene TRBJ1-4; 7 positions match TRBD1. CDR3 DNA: TGCGCCAGCAGCACCGGCAGGGGGGGTGGTGAAAAACTGTTTTTT. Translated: CASSTGRGGGEKLFF.